The 26 T cell receptor beta chains listed next were all sequenced from one sample in a study of a mutant IDH1 vaccine in newly diagnosed glioma. TCRdb's table, derived via immunoSEQ multiplex PCR, lists solely in-frame clones and lacks some. The sample has some 45,000 clones, 75% to 85% seen once. Time point: week 35, safety follow-up. Every vaccination contained 300 ug of the mutant IDH1 20-mer peptide and was paired with topical imiquimod. These receptors lack a known antigen. The sample was PBMCs, taken from a glioma patient whose treatment included an IDH1 peptide vaccine. The receptors stem from a woman aged 45-59 years with glioma.

This sequence joins TRBV7-2 and TRBJ1-6; a possible D gene is TRBD1 (5 bases). The CDR3 contains 16 residues. The germline CDR1 and CDR2 sequences are SGHTA and FQGNSA. Deletions cut 5 bases from V and 0 bases from J, with 11 bases between. The CDR3: CASSVEGSSYNSPLHF. CDR3 sequence (DNA): TGTGCCAGCAGCGTAGAGGGGAGCTCCTATAATTCACCCCTCCACTTT.

This chain uses TRBV5-1 with TRBJ1-2, with D unresolved. V was cut by 0 bases and J by 4 bases, with 10 bases left in between. Germline CDR1 is SGHRS and CDR2 is YFSETQ. This CDR3 comprises 14 residues. CDR3 protein: CASSLDPGIYGYTF. CDR3 DNA sequence: TGCGCCAGCAGCTTGGATCCGGGGATCTATGGCTACACCTTC.

This chain links TRBV5-1 with TRBJ2-3, with TRBD2 matching over 9 bases. CDR3 length: 16 amino acids. The junction had 4 bases not matched to a gene; V was cut back by 1 base and J by 1 base. Germline loops: CDR1 SGHRS, CDR2 YFSETQ. The CDR3 DNA reads as TGCGCCAGCAGCTTGATGATAGCGGGGGGCACAGATACGCAGTATTTT. Protein: CASSLMIAGGTDTQYF.

V usage is TRBV9 and J usage is TRBJ1-4; tentatively, D is TRBD1 (6 bases). The CDR3 runs 16 residues. V lost 2 bases to trimming and J lost 8 bases, with 19 bases between them. Germline V CDR1 and CDR2: SGDLS, YYNGEE. The CDR3: CASSVRFGGAYEKLFF. The CDR3 DNA follows: TGTGCCAGCAGCGTCCGCTTTGGGGGGGCTTACGAAAAACTGTTTTTT.

This sequence joins TRBV6-1 and TRBJ2-7; D ambiguous. With 1 base removed from V and 2 bases from J, the gap between germline ends came to 9 bases. The CDR3 consists of 14 residues. Germline values: CDR1 MNHNS, CDR2 SASEGT. The CDR3 spells CASSEEGWTYEQYF. CDR3 DNA: TGTGCCAGCAGTGAAGAGGGTTGGACCTACGAGCAGTACTTC.

The genes are TRBV5-1 and TRBJ2-2; maybe TRBD1 (5 bases). V lost 6 bases, J lost 4 bases, and 16 bases lay in between. This CDR3 is 15 amino acids long. Germline V gives CDR1 SGHRS, CDR2 YFSETQ. CDR3 bases: TGCGCCAGCACCAGAGAAGGGGCCTCCACCGGGGAGCTGTTTTTT. Translating gives CASTREGASTGELFF.

This clone occurred a few times. This sequence joins TRBV11-2 and TRBJ1-1, with 7 bases aligning to TRBD1. Trimming took 7 bases from V and 6 from J; bases not matched to a gene: 5. This CDR3 contains 12 residues. From germline, CDR1 is SGHAT and CDR2 FQNNGV. Here the CDR3 reads CASTNTGAEAFF. The CDR3 nucleotides read TGTGCCAGCACGAATACAGGGGCTGAAGCTTTCTTT.

The genes are TRBV5-1 and TRBJ2-1; 13 bases fit TRBD2. The CDR3 spans 13 residues. Looked up from germline, CDR1 is SGHRS and CDR2 is YFSETQ. V lost 4 bases and J lost 12; bases outside the gene matches: 4. The CDR3 loop is CASSMGLAGTQFF. DNA for the CDR3: TGCGCCAGCAGCATGGGACTAGCGGGGACGCAGTTCTTC.

The chain employs TRBV2 and TRBJ2-7, with 13 bases aligning to TRBD2. Germline lookup yields CDR1 SNHLY and CDR2 FYNNEI. The CDR3 has 16 amino acids. J gave up 1 base and V 7 bases, and 7 bases lay outside the gene matches. CDR3 residues: CASIRGLAGQSYEQYF. The CDR3 region has the DNA TGTGCCAGCATAAGGGGACTAGCGGGGCAATCCTACGAGCAGTACTTC. Combining the CDR3 with reference TRBV2 and TRBJ2-7 gives the whole variable domain EPEVTQTPSHQVTQMGQEVILRCVPISNHLYFYWYRQILGQKVEFLVSFYNNEISEKSEIFDDQFSVERPDGSNFTLKIRSTKLEDSAMYFCASIRGLAGQSYEQYFGPGTRLTVT.

This clone was counted a single time. The genes are TRBV7-9 and TRBJ2-5, with 7 nucleotides matching TRBD1. The ends lost 1 base at V and 2 bases at J; junction bases unmatched: 7. The CDR3 has 16 amino acids. Germline loops: CDR1 SEHNR, CDR2 FQNEAQ (reference sequence). CDR3 protein: CASSLVPGGFQETQYF. CDR3 sequence (DNA): TGTGCCAGCAGCTTAGTTCCAGGGGGATTTCAAGAGACCCAGTACTTC.

J is TRBJ1-1 and V is TRBV19; D perhaps matches TRBD1 (5 bases). V lost 7 bases, J lost 7 bases, and 16 bases lay in between. The CDR3 runs to 13 residues. Germline V gives CDR1 LNHDA, CDR2 SQIVND (reference sequence). The CDR3 sequence: CASNEGRGDEAFF. The CDR3 nucleotides are TGTGCCAGTAATGAAGGTCGGGGGGATGAAGCTTTCTTT. The variable domain in full, with the rest retrieved from reference TRBV19 and TRBJ1-1, is DGGITQSPKYLFRKEGQNVTLSCEQNLNHDAMYWYRQDPGQGLRLIYYSQIVNDFQKGDIAEGYSVSREKKESFPLTVTSAQKNPTAFYLCASNEGRGDEAFFGQGTRLTVV.

The V gene is TRBV21-1, the J gene TRBJ1-2; the D segment call TRBD1 is taken from the table without a DNA check. TRBV21-1 is recorded as a pseudogene. This CDR3 has 14 residues. The CDR3 bases are TGTGCCAGCAGCCAATCACAGGGGTTTCATGGCTACACCTTC. Translation gives CASSQSQGFHGYTF.

The chain combines TRBV6-4 with TRBJ1-1, with TRBD1 matching over 8 bases. Unmatched junction bases numbered 7, after V lost 6 bases and J lost 10 bases. Germline V gene lookup returns CDR1 MRHNA and CDR2 SNTAGT. The CDR3 contains 12 residues. The CDR3 bases are TGTGCCAGCAGGGTAACAGGGGGTCGAGCTTTCTTT. Translating it yields CASRVTGGRAFF.

The chain uses TRBV5-1 and TRBJ1-6; 8 bases align to TRBD1. Germline CDR1 reads SGHRS; CDR2 reads YFSETQ. CDR3 length: 16 amino acids. The V gene end was trimmed by 6 bases and the J gene end by 10 bases; junction bases not matched to a gene: 15. The CDR3 loop is CASNPGDRRGRSPLHF. For the CDR3, the DNA is TGCGCCAGCAACCCCGGGGACAGGAGAGGGAGGTCACCCCTCCACTTT.

V and J are TRBV5-4 and TRBJ2-3; 8 bases map to TRBD2. This CDR3 comprises 16 residues. Germline CDR1 is SGHNT and CDR2 is YYREEE (reference sequence). With V trimmed by 2 bases and J by 1 base, 6 bases remained unmatched. The DNA of the CDR3 is TGTGCCAGCAGCTTTGGTGCGGGGGGCCGCACAGATACGCAGTATTTT. Translating it yields CASSFGAGGRTDTQYF.

This sequence joins TRBV28 and TRBJ1-2, with D maybe TRBD1 (6 bases). The length of the CDR3 is 11 residues. V lost 6 bases to trimming and J lost 6 bases, with 8 bases between them. Per germline, CDR1 MDHEN and CDR2 SYDVKM. DNA for the CDR3: TGTGCCAGCAGAGGGGGAAATGGCTACACCTTC. This translates into CASRGGNGYTF.

V gene TRBV2 combines with J gene TRBJ1-1; D perhaps matches TRBD1 (5 bases). The germline gives CDR1 SNHLY, CDR2 FYNNEI. The CDR3 totals 13 residues. V lost 5 bases to trimming and J lost 1 base, with 8 bases between them. CDR3 nucleotide sequence: TGTGCCAGCAGTTATAGGGGGAACACTGAAGCTTTCTTT. Translating gives CASSYRGNTEAFF.

J is TRBJ2-5 and V is TRBV6-1; D is unclear. The CDR3 covers 13 residues. The V end was cut by 5 bases, the J end by 0 bases, with 7 bases between. Germline V gene sequence: CDR1 MNHNS, CDR2 SASEGT. CDR3 nucleotides: TGTGCCAGCAGTCCCTCGAACCAAGAGACCCAGTACTTC. The encoded protein is CASSPSNQETQYF.

The chain recombines TRBV30 with TRBJ1-2; no reliable D call. The CDR3 length is 14 residues. Germline loops: CDR1 GTSNPN, CDR2 SVGIG (reference sequence). Trimming left V 0 bases short and J 5 bases short, with 13 bases between. The CDR3 DNA reads TGTGCCTGGAGTGTAGGTGGGGTCCGATATGGCTACACCTTC. Protein: CAWSVGGVRYGYTF. The full variable domain, its missing parts supplied by reference TRBV30 and TRBJ1-2, is SQTIHQWPATLVQPVGSPLSLECTVEGTSNPNLYWYRQAAGRGLQLLFYSVGIGQISSEVPQNLSASRPQDRQFILSSKKLLLSDSGFYLCAWSVGGVRYGYTFGSGTRLTVV.

V and J are TRBV28 and TRBJ2-3, with TRBD1 identical over 7 bases. The V segment lost 4 bases and the J segment 2 bases; nucleotides outside the gene matches: 3. The germline V gene has CDR1 MDHEN and CDR2 SYDVKM. CDR3 size: 14 residues. Written as DNA, the CDR3 is TGTGCCAGCAGTTCCGGACAGGACACAGATACGCAGTATTTT. Translating gives CASSSGQDTDTQYF. Full variable domain (remainder filled in from reference TRBV28 and TRBJ2-3): DVKVTQSSRYLVKRTGEKVFLECVQDMDHENMFWYRQDPGLGLRLIYFSYDVKMKEKGDIPEGYSVSREKKERFSLILESASTNQTSMYLCASSSGQDTDTQYFGPGTRLTVL.

This chain links TRBV6-5 with TRBJ1-2; TRBD1 is a possible D gene (6 bases). Trimming shortened V by 6 bases and J by 7 bases, and 15 bases separated the two germline ends. CDR1 MNHEY and CDR2 SVGAGI come from the germline V gene. CDR3 length: 13 amino acids. In DNA, the CDR3 is TGTGCCAGCAGCCCTGAGAGGGGGGCTGGCTACACCTTC. Translated: CASSPERGAGYTF.

This clone was detected only a few times. The CDR3 here is CASRLNSGELFF. Here the CDR3 DNA reads TGTGCCAGCAGGCTCAACTCGGGGGAACTGTTTTTT. This chain links TRBV7-9 with TRBJ1-4, with D tentatively TRBD1 (5 bases). The CDR3 runs 12 residues. The germline V gene encodes CDR1 SEHNR and CDR2 FQNEAQ (reference sequence). Deletions cut 6 bases from V and 12 bases from J, with 14 bases between.

The rearrangement links TRBV2 to TRBJ1-1; weak D call: TRBD1 (5 bases). The CDR3 runs to 14 residues. Trimming pared 6 bases from V and 4 bases from J, leaving 15 bases between. Germline lookup yields CDR1 SNHLY and CDR2 FYNNEI. The CDR3 DNA sequence: TGTGCCAGCAGACGCGACATCACAGGCACTGAAGCTTTCTTT. It encodes CASRRDITGTEAFF.

This clone occurred once. This chain links TRBV10-1 with TRBJ1-5; D perhaps matches TRBD1 (6 bases). The CDR3 contains 12 residues. V gave up 6 bases and J gave up 8 bases, with 11 bases separating them. Germline V gene sequence: CDR1 WNHNN, CDR2 SYGVQD (reference sequence). CDR3 sequence reads: CASSRGSEPQHF. DNA for the CDR3: TGCGCCAGCAGCAGGGGTAGCGAGCCCCAGCATTTT.

The gene calls are TRBV5-1 and TRBJ2-1; 8 nucleotides match TRBD2. V lost 7 bases, J lost 0 bases, and 3 bases stayed unmatched. Germline CDR1 is SGHRS and CDR2 is YFSETQ. This CDR3 has 14 residues. The CDR3 loop is CASELADSYNEQFF. DNA of the CDR3: TGCGCCAGCGAACTAGCGGACTCCTACAATGAGCAGTTCTTC.

The chain carries TRBV5-4 and TRBJ1-3, with D hard to call. This CDR3 comprises 15 residues. V was trimmed by 1 base and J by 2 bases, leaving 10 bases between them. Germline CDR1 SGHNT, CDR2 YYREEE (reference sequence). CDR3 nucleotides: TGTGCCAGCAGCTTGAAAGGCGCAGCTGGAAACACCATATATTTT. It yields the protein CASSLKGAAGNTIYF.